Each of the 31 T cell receptor beta chains below was sequenced from the same sample in a study of T cells expressing NK-cell markers (dated by TCRdb to the early 2020s). The library was generated by 5' RACE. The data were produced on an Illumina HiSeq 2000. TCRdb reprocessed the reads, and each CDR3 protein sequence is entered once, without DNA. The table kept for this sample lists some 110,000 distinct CDR3 sequences. The ten top clones hold less than 20% of the sample. The source material was blood T cells: a sorted CD56 or NKG2C T cell subset, CD4+ or CD8+ T cells, or bulk PBMC T cells (not recorded which). These receptors all come from a woman between 18 and 70 years old in good health.

The rearrangement links TRBV3-1 to TRBJ1-5; TCRdb designates TRBD1, a call that cannot be tested without DNA. From germline, CDR1 is LGHDT and CDR2 YNNKEL (reference sequence). The CDR3 totals 14 residues. The CDR3: CASSPRGWNQPQHF.

The chain uses TRBV11-2 and TRBJ2-5; TCRdb returns TRBD1, unconfirmable since there is no DNA. Germline assignment: CDR1 SGHAT and CDR2 FQNNGV. The CDR3 contains 16 residues. The CDR3 protein is CASSLDPQGLWETQYF.

The V gene is TRBV7-9, the J gene TRBJ2-1; the TCRdb call, TRBD2, lacks DNA for checking. This CDR3 is 16 amino acids long. CDR1 and CDR2 from the germline V gene are SEHNR and FQNEAQ (reference sequence). CDR3 sequence: CASSLEGRQGGNEQFF.

This chain connects TRBV19 to TRBJ1-5; absent DNA, TCRdb's TRBD1 call cannot be checked. The CDR3 is 17 residues long. Germline values: CDR1 LNHDA, CDR2 SQIVND (reference sequence). The CDR3 loop reads CASSLFAGDYSNQPQHF.

The CDR3 sequence: CSARWLAYEQYF. This chain links TRBV20-1 with TRBJ2-7; TCRdb outputs TRBD2, but without DNA this stays unchecked. Per the germline V gene, CDR1 is DFQATT and CDR2 is SNEGSKA (reference sequence). The CDR3 extends over 12 amino acids.

The chain couples TRBV29-1 to TRBJ2-7; the D gene TCRdb calls, TRBD2, cannot be checked with no DNA. Germline V lookup: CDR1 SQVTM, CDR2 ANQGSEA. The CDR3 spans 15 residues. This CDR3 reads CSVEARGWRGYEQYF.

This chain uses TRBV7-6 with TRBJ2-2; no DNA is available, so the TRBD1 call from TCRdb remains unchecked. Germline CDR1 reads SGHVS; CDR2 reads FNYEAQ. This CDR3 spans 13 amino acids. The CDR3 loop reads CASSRSTGGELFF.

The chain joins TRBV21-1 to TRBJ1-2; TCRdb returns TRBD1, unconfirmable since there is no DNA. TRBV21-1 is labeled a pseudogene. This CDR3 comprises 13 residues. The CDR3: CASSSPGPYGYTF.

The V and J genes are TRBV12-3 or TRBV12-4 and TRBJ2-1; the TRBD2 assignment by TCRdb is unverifiable without DNA. The CDR3 loop spans 11 amino acids. CDR3 protein: CASTPGGEQFF.

The J gene is TRBJ2-7, the V gene TRBV7-2; TCRdb names TRBD2, which stays unverified in the absence of DNA. This CDR3 is built from 15 residues. Germline values: CDR1 SGHTA, CDR2 FQGNSA. The CDR3 reads CASKLTSGGTYEQYF. Complete variable domain (other parts from reference TRBV7-2 and TRBJ2-7): GAGVSQSPSNKVTEKGKDVELRCDPISGHTALYWYRQSLGQGLEFLIYFQGNSAPDKSGLPSDRFSAERTGGSVSTLTIQRTQQEDSAVYLCASKLTSGGTYEQYFGPGTRLTVT.

J is TRBJ2-3 and V is TRBV7-3; TCRdb calls TRBD2, which cannot be checked without DNA. CDR1 and CDR2 from the germline V gene are SGHTA and FQGTGA. The CDR3 length is 14 residues. CDR3 residues: CASSLLAGPDTQYF. Variable domain in full (rest from reference TRBV7-3 and TRBJ2-3): GAGVSQTPSNKVTEKGKYVELRCDPISGHTALYWYRQSLGQGPEFLIYFQGTGAADDSGLPNDRFFAVRPEGSVSTLKIQRTERGDSAVYLCASSLLAGPDTQYFGPGTRLTVL.

The chain joins TRBV11-2 to TRBJ1-6. This CDR3 spans 14 amino acids. The germline gives CDR1 SGHAT, CDR2 FQNNGV. This chain's CDR3 is CASSFTGYNSPLHF.

The chain combines TRBV20-1 with TRBJ1-1; the D call of TRBD1 rests on TCRdb alone, since no DNA is present to check it. The CDR3 has 14 residues. The germline gives CDR1 DFQATT, CDR2 SNEGSKA (reference sequence). The CDR3 sequence is CSARDPGENTEAFF.

J is TRBJ1-5 and V is TRBV7-9. CDR1 is SEHNR, CDR2 FQNEAQ, per germline (reference sequence). The CDR3 runs 15 residues. The CDR3 is CASSLGSGGDQPQHF.

The rearrangement joins TRBV15 to TRBJ1-5; TCRdb lists TRBD1, though no DNA is available to test this call. There are 13 residues in the CDR3. Per germline, CDR1 LNHNV and CDR2 YYDKDF (reference sequence). The chain's CDR3 is CATSGAGGQPQHF.

V and J are TRBV29-1 and TRBJ2-1; absent DNA, TCRdb's TRBD1 call cannot be checked. From germline, CDR1 is SQVTM and CDR2 ANQGSEA. The CDR3 consists of 14 residues. The CDR3 spells CSVEPPGPSNEQFF.

The chain employs TRBV5-6 and TRBJ2-7; the D gene TCRdb calls, TRBD2, cannot be checked with no DNA. This CDR3 contains 15 residues. Germline assignment: CDR1 SGHDT and CDR2 YYEEEE. This CDR3 reads CASSFYAGGPGEQYF.

This chain links TRBV27 with TRBJ2-3; TCRdb names TRBD1, which stays unverified in the absence of DNA. Germline V gene data show CDR1 as MNHEY and CDR2 as SMNVEV (reference sequence). The CDR3 length is 16 residues. The CDR3 sequence: CASNRAESYGTDTQYF.

The chain recombines TRBV19 with TRBJ2-2; the D call from TCRdb, TRBD1, cannot be confirmed without DNA. The CDR3 spans 12 residues. Germline V gives CDR1 LNHDA, CDR2 SQIVND (reference sequence). The CDR3 loop is CAGRVNTGELFF.

The chain combines TRBV29-1 with TRBJ2-5; TCRdb calls TRBD2, which cannot be checked without DNA. Germline-derived CDR1 and CDR2 are SQVTM and ANQGSEA. The length of the CDR3 is 17 residues. The CDR3 region is CSVEGGLGLAGQETQYF.

The chain couples TRBV12-3 or TRBV12-4 to TRBJ2-1; no DNA is available, so the TRBD1 call from TCRdb remains unchecked. The CDR3 extends over 15 amino acids. CDR3 sequence: CASSLGTGANNEQFF.

The J gene is TRBJ2-1, the V gene TRBV19; TCRdb designates TRBD1, a call that cannot be tested without DNA. The CDR3 is made up of 14 amino acids. The germline V gene encodes CDR1 LNHDA and CDR2 SQIVND (reference sequence). The CDR3 reads CASSIGTGYNEQFF.

The chain recombines TRBV21-1 with TRBJ2-7. TRBV21-1 is shown as a pseudogene. This CDR3 contains 15 residues. The CDR3 here is CASNSKREGPHEQYF.

The chain joins TRBV7-3 to TRBJ2-3; TCRdb indicates TRBD2, and absent DNA this call remains unverified. The germline gives CDR1 SGHTA, CDR2 FQGTGA. The CDR3 is made up of 12 amino acids. The CDR3 loop reads CASGTLGDTQYF.

The chain links TRBV28 to TRBJ2-1. The CDR3 length is 11 residues. Germline V gene data show CDR1 as MDHEN and CDR2 as SYDVKM. CDR3 in amino acids: CASSFWNEQFF.

The chain uses TRBV6-2 or TRBV6-3 and TRBJ1-5. The CDR3 is 15 residues long. Looked up from germline, CDR1 is MNHEY and CDR2 is SVGEGT. CDR3 sequence: CASDLGGTVFQPQHF.

Measured by frequency, this clonotype is large. CDR3 loop: CSAGAAQPQHF. This chain joins TRBV20-1 and TRBJ1-5. The CDR3 has 11 residues. Germline CDR1 is DFQATT and CDR2 is SNEGSKA (reference sequence).

The chain uses TRBV12-3 or TRBV12-4 and TRBJ2-3; without DNA, the TCRdb call of TRBD1 cannot be checked. This CDR3 has 15 residues. The CDR3 spells CASTPPGGGTDTQYF.

The rearrangement joins TRBV9 to TRBJ2-3; TCRdb designates TRBD2, a call that cannot be tested without DNA. The CDR3 is 17 residues long. The germline gives CDR1 SGDLS, CDR2 YYNGEE. The CDR3 is CASSPPTGLAPTDTQYF.

The chain joins TRBV12-3 or TRBV12-4 to TRBJ2-1; TCRdb proposes TRBD2, but this gene call is untestable without DNA. The CDR3 loop spans 13 amino acids. CDR3 loop: CASTADPRGEQFF.

The gene calls are TRBV12-3 or TRBV12-4 and TRBJ2-3; TCRdb gives TRBD1 as the D gene, but with no DNA this cannot be confirmed. The CDR3 runs 15 residues. The CDR3 spells CASATRTGFTDTQYF.